The entry below gives a single T cell receptor (beta chain) sequence along with its context. Its target is unknown. This sample is drawn from a study of cytotoxic CD8 clonotypes in ibrutinib-treated CLL. Broader study findings: T-cell clonality at baseline went above that of age-matched healthy donors and rose and fell with circulating CD8+ T-cell counts. Under treatment, the uncommon public clonotypes either contracted or remained stable. Clonality grew at ibrutinib response; at progression, it decreased back toward baseline.

Clones were sequenced by immunoSEQ multiplex PCR, and TCRdb holds only the in-frame ones, with some missing. The sample contains about 50,000 clones, roughly 57% of which appear only once. V trimming: 8 bases; J trimming: 7 bases; junction bases outside the gene matches: 10. The CDR3 length is 15 residues. Germline V CDR1 and CDR2: SNHLY, FYNNEI. The source of this sequence is a human donor with chronic lymphocytic leukemia. The chain couples TRBV2 to TRBJ2-2, with TRBD2 identical over 10 bases. This specimen consisted of PBMCs, obtained after 12 months of ibrutinib treatment. CDR3 protein: CASGGIAGGIGELFF. The CDR3 nucleotides are TGTGCCAGCGGGGGAATAGCGGGAGGTATCGGGGAGCTGTTTTTT.